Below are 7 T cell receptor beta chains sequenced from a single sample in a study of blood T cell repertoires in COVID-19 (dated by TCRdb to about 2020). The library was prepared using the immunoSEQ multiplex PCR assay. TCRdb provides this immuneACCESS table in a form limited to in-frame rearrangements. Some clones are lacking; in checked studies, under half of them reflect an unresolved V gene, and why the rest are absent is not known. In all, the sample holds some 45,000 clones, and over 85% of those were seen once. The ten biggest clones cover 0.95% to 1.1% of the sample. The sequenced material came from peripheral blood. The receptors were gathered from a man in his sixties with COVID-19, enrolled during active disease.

In DNA, the CDR3 is TGCGCCAGCAGCCAATCTTGGCAGACTGAAGCTTTCTTT. Translated, it gives CASSQSWQTEAFF. V and J are TRBV4-3 and TRBJ1-1; no firm D call. Trimming pared 2 bases from V and 5 bases from J, leaving 9 bases between. CDR1 is LGHNA, CDR2 YSLEER, per germline. The CDR3 loop spans 13 amino acids.

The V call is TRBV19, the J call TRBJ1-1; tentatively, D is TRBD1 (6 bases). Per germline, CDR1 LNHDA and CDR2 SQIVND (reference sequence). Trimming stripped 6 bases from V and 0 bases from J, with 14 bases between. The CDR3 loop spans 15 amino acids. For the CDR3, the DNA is TGTGCCAGTAGGACGCCAGGGGCTATGAACACTGAAGCTTTCTTT. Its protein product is CASRTPGAMNTEAFF.

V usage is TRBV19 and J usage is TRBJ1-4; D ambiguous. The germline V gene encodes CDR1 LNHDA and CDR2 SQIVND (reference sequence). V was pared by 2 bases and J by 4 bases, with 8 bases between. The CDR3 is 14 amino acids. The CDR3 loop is CASSIREFNEKLFF. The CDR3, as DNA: TGTGCCAGTAGTATAAGGGAGTTTAATGAAAAACTGTTTTTT. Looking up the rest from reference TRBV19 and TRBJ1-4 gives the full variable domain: DGGITQSPKYLFRKEGQNVTLSCEQNLNHDAMYWYRQDPGQGLRLIYYSQIVNDFQKGDIAEGYSVSREKKESFPLTVTSAQKNPTAFYLCASSIREFNEKLFFGSGTQLSVL.

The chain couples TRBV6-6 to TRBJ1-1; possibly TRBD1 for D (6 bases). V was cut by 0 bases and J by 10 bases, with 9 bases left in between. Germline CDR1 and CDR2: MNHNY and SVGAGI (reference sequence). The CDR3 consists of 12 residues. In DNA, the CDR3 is TGTGCCAGCAGTTACTCTGCAGGGGTAGCTTTCTTT. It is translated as CASSYSAGVAFF.

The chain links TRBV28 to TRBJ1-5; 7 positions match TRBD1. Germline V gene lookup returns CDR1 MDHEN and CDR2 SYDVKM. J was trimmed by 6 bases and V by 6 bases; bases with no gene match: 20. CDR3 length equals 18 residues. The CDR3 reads CASSSDDLNWAGGQPQHF. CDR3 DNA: TGTGCCAGCAGCTCCGATGACTTAAATTGGGCAGGGGGTCAGCCCCAGCATTTT. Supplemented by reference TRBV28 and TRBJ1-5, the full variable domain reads DVKVTQSSRYLVKRTGEKVFLECVQDMDHENMFWYRQDPGLGLRLIYFSYDVKMKEKGDIPEGYSVSREKKERFSLILESASTNQTSMYLCASSSDDLNWAGGQPQHFGDGTRLSIL.

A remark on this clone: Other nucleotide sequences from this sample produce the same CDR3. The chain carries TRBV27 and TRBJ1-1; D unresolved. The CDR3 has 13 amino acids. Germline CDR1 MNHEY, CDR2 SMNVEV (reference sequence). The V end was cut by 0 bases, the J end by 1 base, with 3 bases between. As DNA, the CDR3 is TGTGCCAGCAGTTTATCGAGGAACACTGAAGCTTTCTTT. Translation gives CASSLSRNTEAFF.

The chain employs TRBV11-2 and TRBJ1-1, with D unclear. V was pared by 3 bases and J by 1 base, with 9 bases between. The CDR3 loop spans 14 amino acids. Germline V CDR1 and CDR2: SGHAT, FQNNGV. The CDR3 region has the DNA TGTGCCAGCAGCTTTGGACGGGGGAACACTGAAGCTTTCTTT. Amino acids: CASSFGRGNTEAFF.